This is a list of T cell receptor beta chains from one sample in a study of blood T cell repertoires in COVID-19. Clones were sequenced by immunoSEQ multiplex PCR, and TCRdb holds only the in-frame ones, with some missing. The sample shows approximately 210,000 clones, 86% of them seen only once. The sequencing input was peripheral blood. The receptor set was obtained from a woman aged 70-85 years with acute or convalescent COVID-19. Each CDR3 is given with its conserved first and last residue. The D gene is left open where the match is weak. Size tells how often a clone was seen (once, few, many) or the class of an expanded clone, and some rows leave it out.

j_gene: TRBJ2-7; d_gene: -; abundance: -; v_gene: TRBV2; CDR3nt: TGTGCCAGCAGTGACTGGGGAGGCGGCTACGAGCAGTACTTC; CDR3aa: CASSDWGGGYEQYF
j_gene: TRBJ2-3; d_gene: TRBD1; abundance: once; v_gene: TRBV6-4; CDR3nt: TGTGCCAGCAGTGGCGAACAGGGGGGTACGCAGTATTTT; CDR3aa: CASSGEQGGTQYF
j_gene: TRBJ1-2; d_gene: TRBD1; abundance: -; v_gene: TRBV19; CDR3nt: TGTGCCAGTAGTATGGGGGGACAGGCTGGTGGCTACACCTTC; CDR3aa: CASSMGGQAGGYTF
j_gene: TRBJ1-2; d_gene: -; abundance: -; v_gene: TRBV7-2; CDR3nt: TGTGCCAGCAGCTTGTCGGACACAAGCTACACCTTC; CDR3aa: CASSLSDTSYTF
j_gene: TRBJ1-4; d_gene: TRBD1; abundance: -; v_gene: TRBV28; CDR3nt: TGTGCCAGCAGTTTATCAGGGGGCGCAGCTAATGAAAAACTGTTTTTT; CDR3aa: CASSLSGGAANEKLFF
j_gene: TRBJ2-4; d_gene: TRBD2; abundance: -; v_gene: TRBV6-2/TRBV6-3; CDR3nt: TGTGCCAGCAGACCTAGCGGGAGCCTCAAAAACATTCAGTACTTC; CDR3aa: CASRPSGSLKNIQYF
j_gene: TRBJ2-5; d_gene: -; abundance: -; v_gene: TRBV28; CDR3nt: TGTGCCAGCGTGGCCGTGACAGGAGGATCCCGGGAGACCCAGTACTTC; CDR3aa: CASVAVTGGSRETQYF
j_gene: TRBJ2-7; d_gene: TRBD2; abundance: -; v_gene: TRBV20-1; CDR3nt: TGCAGTGCTAGTGAATGGGGGGGTTCCCACTACGAGCAGTACTTC; CDR3aa: CSASEWGGSHYEQYF
j_gene: TRBJ1-2; d_gene: -; abundance: -; v_gene: TRBV10-2; CDR3nt: TGCGCCAGCAGTGACAGCTATGGCTACACCTTC; CDR3aa: CASSDSYGYTF
j_gene: TRBJ2-3; d_gene: -; abundance: -; v_gene: TRBV12-3/TRBV12-4; CDR3nt: TGTGCCAGCACACTAAGGGATACGCAGTATTTT; CDR3aa: CASTLRDTQYF
j_gene: TRBJ2-1; d_gene: TRBD2; abundance: -; v_gene: TRBV5-4; CDR3nt: TGTGCCAGCAGCACAGCTAGCGGGGGTCCAAATGAGCAGTTCTTC; CDR3aa: CASSTASGGPNEQFF
j_gene: TRBJ1-1; d_gene: -; abundance: -; v_gene: TRBV27; CDR3nt: TGTGCCAGCAGTTTGATGGGGGCCACTGAAGCTTTCTTT; CDR3aa: CASSLMGATEAFF
j_gene: TRBJ2-1; d_gene: -; abundance: -; v_gene: TRBV19; CDR3nt: TGTGCCAGTAGTATAGATCTCGCGGGAAAGTCCTACAATGAGCAGTTCTTC; CDR3aa: CASSIDLAGKSYNEQFF
j_gene: TRBJ1-6; d_gene: TRBD1; abundance: -; v_gene: TRBV18; CDR3nt: TGTGCCAGCTCACCACTCCGGGACAGGGGGAGTGGACCCCTCCACTTT; CDR3aa: CASSPLRDRGSGPLHF
j_gene: TRBJ1-2; d_gene: -; abundance: -; v_gene: TRBV5-1; CDR3nt: TGCGCCAGCAGCTTGCTTGGTGGAGACTTAGGCTACACCTTC; CDR3aa: CASSLLGGDLGYTF
j_gene: TRBJ2-5; d_gene: TRBD1; abundance: -; v_gene: TRBV5-1; CDR3nt: TGCGCCAGCAGCCAAACAGGGGCGCGGGAGACCCAGTACTTC; CDR3aa: CASSQTGARETQYF
j_gene: TRBJ1-1; d_gene: -; abundance: -; v_gene: TRBV5-4; CDR3nt: TGTGCCAGCAGCACCCCCAAAGGCAGGGCTACTGAAGCTTTCTTT; CDR3aa: CASSTPKGRATEAFF
j_gene: TRBJ1-4; d_gene: -; abundance: few; v_gene: TRBV12-3/TRBV12-4; CDR3nt: TGTGCCAGCAGTTTGTGGGGCGGAAAACTGTTTTTT; CDR3aa: CASSLWGGKLFF